This TCR beta chain stems from a study of identical twins. Regarding the study as a whole: Abundant beta clonotypes from cord blood had fewer insertions, unlike memory repertoires, which showed none.

This clonotype was counted between two and nine times. The antigen is not known. TCRdb redid the calling of the 5' RACE reads with MiXCR, one entry per CDR3 protein. This sample has 200,000 to 250,000 distinct CDR3 sequences, with approximately 5.9% found just once. Another study also made use of these data, one on T cells expressing NK-cell markers.

The receptor comes from a woman aged 18-35 years in good health. The material sequenced was CD8+ T cells sorted from blood.

The CDR3 loop is CSASPDTEAFF. The CDR3 DNA follows: TGCAGTGCTAGCCCGGACACTGAAGCTTTCTTT. The gene calls are TRBV20-1 and TRBJ1-1; no clear D gene. Per germline, CDR1 DFQATT and CDR2 SNEGSKA (reference sequence). V was pared by 3 bases and J by 3 bases, with 5 bases between. The CDR3 length is 11 residues.